The 30 T cell receptor beta chains in this list originate from one sample, sequenced in a study of T cells in Graves' hyperthyroidism and ophthalmopathy. Amplified regions were TCR beta CDR3 sequences from RNA transcripts. RT-PCR in the first round (using the HTBI primer set) targeted the TCR CDR3. One entry per CDR3 protein results from TCRdb running MiXCR on the multiplex PCR reads. The table shows 500,000 or so distinct CDR3 sequences, with about 15% occurring only once. The sample comprised blood. These receptors all stem from a woman under 30 with Graves' ophthalmopathy.

The sample holds many counts of this clonotype. This chain links TRBV20-1 with TRBJ1-2; D might be TRBD1 (5 bases). This CDR3 has 11 residues. Germline CDR1 reads DFQATT; CDR2 reads SNEGSKA (reference sequence). V was cut by 3 bases and J by 6 bases, with 8 bases left in between. The CDR3 sequence: CSARTVNGYTF. The CDR3 DNA follows: TGCAGTGCTAGGACAGTTAATGGCTACACCTTC.

The table lists this clonotype with a few counts. This chain uses TRBV27 with TRBJ2-1; 7 positions agree with TRBD2. The CDR3 contains 13 residues. V lost 5 bases to trimming and J lost 9 bases; unmatched junction nucleotides: 7. Germline loops: CDR1 MNHEY, CDR2 SMNVEV (reference sequence). DNA of the CDR3: TGTGCCAGCAGTCAGACTAGCTTAGTTGAGCAGTTCTTC. Protein sequence: CASSQTSLVEQFF.

As regards this clonotype: This may come from a read error, since a much larger clone is one base off. The chain combines TRBV28 with TRBJ1-2; D remains ambiguous. The V gene's germline CDR1 is MDHEN and CDR2 SYDVKM. This CDR3 contains 13 residues. Deletions cut 3 bases from V and 3 bases from J, with 8 bases between. The CDR3 loop is CASSLGEYYGYTF. In nucleotides, the CDR3 is TGTGCCAGCAGTTTGGGAGAATACTATGGCTACACCTTC.

This chain uses TRBV29-1 with TRBJ2-5; 7 positions agree with TRBD1. This CDR3 region has 15 residues. J gave up 2 bases and V 4 bases, and 10 bases lay outside the gene matches. Germline CDR1 SQVTM, CDR2 ANQGSEA. CDR3 residues: CSVGGPGTEQETQYF. As DNA, the CDR3 is TGCAGCGTTGGGGGCCCCGGGACAGAACAAGAGACCCAGTACTTC.

In this sample, this clonotype turned up many times. The V gene is TRBV28, the J gene TRBJ1-2, with D possibly matching TRBD1 (6 bases). The CDR3 loop spans 16 amino acids. V was pared by 3 bases and J by 4 bases, with 18 bases between. Per the germline V gene, CDR1 is MDHEN and CDR2 is SYDVKM. The CDR3 bases are TGTGCCAGCAGTTTGTTTAGCTGGGGGCTGAGCTATGGCTACACCTTC. This translates into CASSLFSWGLSYGYTF.

The sample holds a few counts of this clonotype. V usage is TRBV28 and J usage is TRBJ2-3, with 7 bases matching TRBD1. CDR1 and CDR2 from the germline V gene are MDHEN and SYDVKM. V dropped 5 bases and J dropped 3; count of bases not matched to a gene: 8. The CDR3 runs 15 residues. The CDR3 spells CASSTRLTGTDTQYF. In DNA form, the CDR3 reads TGTGCCAGCAGTACACGCCTGACAGGGACAGATACGCAGTATTTT.

This clonotype was observed at least ten times. As DNA, the CDR3 is TGTGCCAGCAGCCAAGTCGGACAGGCCATCTTCTGGTCCTACAATGAGCAGTTCTTC. Protein: CASSQVGQAIFWSYNEQFF. The rearrangement joins TRBV4-2 to TRBJ2-1; 7 positions match TRBD1. Germline V lookup: CDR1 LGHNA, CDR2 YNFKEQ. V shed 1 base, J shed 1 base, and the junction held 13 bases outside the gene matches. The CDR3 is 19 amino acids.

V is TRBV28 and J is TRBJ1-1; tentatively, D is TRBD1 (5 bases). V gave up 3 bases and J gave up 0 bases, with 14 bases separating them. The CDR3 extends over 16 amino acids. Germline-derived CDR1 and CDR2 are MDHEN and SYDVKM. The CDR3 loop is CASSLGDGGMNTEAFF. The CDR3 DNA sequence: TGTGCCAGCAGTTTGGGGGACGGCGGGATGAACACTGAAGCTTTCTTT.

The chain carries TRBV7-2 and TRBJ2-1; 14 bases line up with TRBD2. The CDR3 runs 16 residues. The V gene end was trimmed by 4 bases and the J gene end by 8 bases; junction bases not matched to a gene: 7. CDR1 is SGHTA, CDR2 FQGNSA, per germline. The CDR3 loop is CASSSQTSGRVYEQFF. In DNA, the CDR3 is TGTGCCAGCAGCTCGCAGACTAGCGGGAGGGTATATGAGCAGTTCTTC.

This clonotype showed up many times. This chain uses TRBV20-1 with TRBJ1-1; 8 bases agree with TRBD1. Germline V gene lookup returns CDR1 DFQATT and CDR2 SNEGSKA (reference sequence). The CDR3 totals 15 residues. After removal of 0 bases from V and 4 bases from J, the junction contained 7 bases not matched to a gene. CDR3 sequence: CSARDLGQGPTEAFF. In DNA form, the CDR3 reads TGCAGTGCTAGAGATTTAGGACAGGGACCCACTGAAGCTTTCTTT.

This clonotype appeared many times. The chain uses TRBV30 and TRBJ1-5; 8 bases match TRBD1. The CDR3 is made up of 15 amino acids. Germline assignment: CDR1 GTSNPN and CDR2 SVGIG (reference sequence). Trimming at V came to 0 bases and at J to 7 bases, leaving 8 bases not matched to a gene. The CDR3 is CAWSVEDRGSQPQHF. The CDR3 region has the DNA TGTGCCTGGAGTGTCGAAGACAGGGGCTCCCAGCCCCAGCATTTT.

Turning to this clonotype: Being one base from a much bigger clone, this may be a read error. The chain employs TRBV20-1 and TRBJ2-1, with 7 bases identical to TRBD2. The CDR3 has 17 amino acids. Germline CDR1 and CDR2: DFQATT and SNEGSKA (reference sequence). The CDR3 DNA follows: TGCAGTGCTATCGAAACGCGGTGGGGGGGTACCTACAATGAGCAGTCCTTC. Amino acid sequence: CSAIETRWGGTYNEQSF.

This clonotype was counted between two and nine times. The chain carries TRBV4-3 and TRBJ2-1; 16 nucleotides match TRBD2. Germline V CDR1 and CDR2: LGHNA, YSLEER. V was pared by 4 bases and J by 0 bases, with 6 bases of the junction left unmatched. This CDR3 comprises 19 residues. CDR3 nucleotides: TGCGCCAGCAGCCGGCCGGGACTAGCGGGGGGGAGCTCCTACAATGAGCAGTTCTTC. Protein: CASSRPGLAGGSSYNEQFF.

This clonotype appeared a few times. V usage is TRBV10-3 and J usage is TRBJ2-7; 8 bases are a match to TRBD1. Germline-derived CDR1 and CDR2 are ENHRY and SYGVKD. The V and J ends lost 5 bases and 3 bases, in that order; junction bases with no gene match: 3. The CDR3 is 13 amino acids. This CDR3 is CAISKGTGYEQYF. CDR3 coding DNA: TGTGCCATCAGTAAAGGGACAGGCTACGAGCAGTACTTC.

This clonotype has a count of ten or more. The V call is TRBV15, the J call TRBJ1-5, with D perhaps matching TRBD1 (5 bases). Trimming shortened V by 5 bases and J by 4 bases, and 21 bases separated the two germline ends. CDR3 length equals 17 residues. Germline CDR1 LNHNV, CDR2 YYDKDF (reference sequence). CDR3 loop: CATSPPLTEGINQPQHF. The CDR3 bases are TGTGCCACCAGCCCCCCCCTTACAGAGGGGATTAATCAGCCCCAGCATTTT.

The chain couples TRBV19 to TRBJ1-1, with no clear D. Trimming took 0 bases from V and 0 from J, leaving 5 bases between them. CDR1 is LNHDA, CDR2 SQIVND, per germline (reference sequence). This CDR3 is built from 14 residues. The CDR3 here is CASSIERLNTEAFF. CDR3 DNA sequence: TGTGCCAGTAGTATAGAACGGCTGAACACTGAAGCTTTCTTT.

This clonotype was detected many times. This chain links TRBV28 with TRBJ2-1; 8 bases agree with TRBD1. V gave up 5 bases and J gave up 5 bases; unmatched junction bases: 11. The V gene's germline CDR1 is MDHEN and CDR2 SYDVKM. The CDR3 loop spans 16 amino acids. CDR3 protein: CASSLIPGQVNNEQFF. CDR3 sequence (DNA): TGTGCCAGCAGTCTCATTCCGGGACAGGTTAACAATGAGCAGTTCTTC.

Worth noting for this clonotype: A much larger clone differs by one base, so this may be a read error. This chain links TRBV7-2 with TRBJ1-2; a possible D gene is TRBD1 (6 bases). V lost 5 bases and J lost 8, with 18 bases in between. CDR1 and CDR2 (germline): SGHTA, FQGNSA. The length of the CDR3 is 14 residues. CDR3 DNA: TGTGCCAGCAGCCCGGGCAGGGGCCCCCTGGGCTACACCTTC. It translates to CASSPGRGPLGYTF.

This clonotype showed up just a few times. This chain uses TRBV29-1 with TRBJ1-2, with 11 bases that match TRBD1. With 4 bases clipped from V and 6 bases from J, the junction kept 4 bases outside the gene matches. Germline V gives CDR1 SQVTM, CDR2 ANQGSEA. This CDR3 is built from 13 residues. The CDR3: CSVGTGGLNGYTF. CDR3 bases: TGCAGCGTTGGGACAGGGGGCCTCAATGGCTACACCTTC.

This clonotype was seen at least ten times. The V call is TRBV28, the J call TRBJ1-6; the match to TRBD1 covers 7 bases. The CDR3 loop spans 19 amino acids. The ends lost 5 bases at V and 0 bases at J; junction bases unmatched: 13. The germline V gene has CDR1 MDHEN and CDR2 SYDVKM. DNA for the CDR3: TGTGCCAGCAGTCCCTATTGGCAGGGGGTGAGCTCCTATAATTCACCCCTCCACTTT. Protein sequence: CASSPYWQGVSSYNSPLHF.

The V and J genes are TRBV20-1 and TRBJ2-3, with D perhaps matching TRBD2 (6 bases). Germline-derived CDR1 and CDR2 are DFQATT and SNEGSKA (reference sequence). This CDR3 region has 14 residues. Trimming took 4 bases from V and 4 from J, leaving 15 bases between them. The CDR3 loop is CSAMGRGTADTQYF. CDR3 bases: TGCAGTGCTATGGGCCGGGGGACGGCAGATACGCAGTATTTT.

Ten or more counts support this clonotype. This sequence joins TRBV7-2 and TRBJ2-5, with a possible D match to TRBD2 (6 bases). V shed 5 bases and J shed 5 bases, with 18 bases lying between them. The germline CDR1 and CDR2 sequences are SGHTA and FQGNSA. The CDR3 covers 15 residues. CDR3 residues: CASSTLERVRETQYF. DNA of the CDR3: TGTGCCAGCAGCACCCTCGAGCGGGTCAGGGAGACCCAGTACTTC. Full variable domain (remainder filled in from reference TRBV7-2 and TRBJ2-5): GAGVSQSPSNKVTEKGKDVELRCDPISGHTALYWYRQSLGQGLEFLIYFQGNSAPDKSGLPSDRFSAERTGGSVSTLTIQRTQQEDSAVYLCASSTLERVRETQYFGPGTRLLVL.

This clonotype was observed a few times. V is TRBV5-4 and J is TRBJ2-3; 11 nucleotides match TRBD2. V dropped 0 bases and J dropped 5; count of bases not matched to a gene: 5. Germline V gene sequence: CDR1 SGHNT, CDR2 YYREEE (reference sequence). The CDR3 is 16 residues long. In nucleotides, the CDR3 is TGTGCCAGCAGCTTGGATAGCGGGAGGGGCGTAGATACGCAGTATTTT. Its translation is CASSLDSGRGVDTQYF.

This clonotype was recorded many times. The chain is built from TRBV10-3 and TRBJ2-7; D gene unclear. The germline V and J ends were trimmed by 0 bases and 5 bases, with 11 bases remaining between them. The CDR3 extends over 14 amino acids. Germline CDR1 and CDR2: ENHRY and SYGVKD. CDR3 sequence reads: CAISESQESDEQYF. The CDR3 DNA is TGTGCCATCAGTGAGTCCCAGGAGAGCGACGAGCAGTACTTC.

This clonotype has a single count. The chain uses TRBV11-1 and TRBJ2-1, with unresolved D. The CDR3 sequence is 14 residues long. V gave up 5 bases and J gave up 2 bases, with 10 bases separating them. CDR1 and CDR2 from the germline V gene are SGHAT and FQDESV (reference sequence). The chain's CDR3 is CASSLESTYNEQFF. For the CDR3, the DNA is TGTGCCAGCAGCCTTGAGAGCACCTACAATGAGCAGTTCTTC.

There are many counts of this clonotype. The junction departs from germline at one end; a sequencing error may be responsible. CDR3 bases: TGTGCCAGCACCTTAACTGCTAGCGGGGGGGCCAGAAAGACCCAGTACTTC. Encoded protein: CASTLTASGGARKTQYF. The V gene is TRBV7-8, the J gene TRBJ2-5; TRBD2 matches 12 bases. Germline CDR1 SGHVS, CDR2 FQNEAQ. The CDR3 loop spans 17 amino acids. The full variable domain, in which reference TRBV7-8 and TRBJ2-5 provide the parts outside the CDR3, is GAGVSQSPRYKVAKRGQDVALRCDPISGHVSLFWYQQALGQGPEFLTYFQNEAQLDKSGLPSDRFFAERPEGSVSTLKIQRTQQEDSAVYLCASTLTASGGARKTQYFGPGTRLLVL.

This clonotype was observed a handful of times. The chain employs TRBV4-3 and TRBJ1-4; 9 bases match TRBD1. CDR3 length: 15 amino acids. J gave up 8 bases and V 0 bases, and 4 bases lay outside the gene matches. Germline lookup yields CDR1 LGHNA and CDR2 YSLEER. The CDR3 spells CASSQDRQGGEKLFF. The CDR3 bases are TGCGCCAGCAGCCAAGATCGACAGGGGGGCGAAAAACTGTTTTTT.

About this clonotype: This clone may be a read error of a much larger clone one base away. No conserved phenylalanine or tryptophan is present at the end of the CDR3, so a read error is the likely explanation. The rearrangement links TRBV3-1 to TRBJ2-5, with a tentative D call TRBD1 (5 bases). The germline V gene encodes CDR1 LGHDT and CDR2 YNNKEL (reference sequence). Trimming stripped 0 bases from V and 1 base from J, with 9 bases between. This CDR3 is built from 15 residues. CDR3 sequence reads: CASSQDYDSQETQYS. The CDR3 DNA is TGTGCCAGCAGCCAAGATTACGACAGCCAAGAGACCCAGTACTCC.

This chain joins TRBV20-1 and TRBJ2-7, with D uncertain. Germline CDR1 reads DFQATT; CDR2 reads SNEGSKA (reference sequence). This CDR3 is 13 amino acids long. V dropped 5 bases and J dropped 0 bases, with 11 bases sitting between them. CDR3 sequence (DNA): TGCAGTGCTTACGACGCAAGCTCCTACGAGCAGTACTTC. Protein sequence: CSAYDASSYEQYF.

This clonotype was detected many times. The chain carries TRBV6-1 and TRBJ2-1, with 8 bases identical to TRBD1. The V segment lost 3 bases and the J segment 9 bases; nucleotides outside the gene matches: 10. Germline lookup yields CDR1 MNHNS and CDR2 SASEGT. The CDR3 is 15 amino acids. The chain's CDR3 is CASSDWTGSVIEQFF. As DNA, the CDR3 is TGTGCCAGCAGTGATTGGACAGGGAGTGTTATTGAGCAGTTCTTC.